One TCR beta chain is described in this entry. V was shortened by 3 bases and J by 6 bases, with 15 bases between the two germline ends. CDR1 is SGHRS, CDR2 YFSETQ, per germline. The CDR3 runs to 15 residues. This entry belongs to a study of cytomegalovirus exposure and HLA in healthy donors. Repertoires were generated with immunoSEQ multiplex PCR, while TCRdb's copy carries only in-frame clones and drops some. This repertoire shows more than 85,000 clones, approximately 90% found once; its top ten account for 4%. V is TRBV5-1 and J is TRBJ1-4; D gene uncertain. The clonotype was recovered from a woman in her late teens or twenties in good health and CMV-seropositive. Sequencing was done on a sample of PBMCs. CDR3 residues: CASSSLERRDEKLFF. CDR3 sequence (DNA): TGCGCCAGCAGCTCCCTTGAGAGGAGAGATGAAAAACTGTTTTTT.